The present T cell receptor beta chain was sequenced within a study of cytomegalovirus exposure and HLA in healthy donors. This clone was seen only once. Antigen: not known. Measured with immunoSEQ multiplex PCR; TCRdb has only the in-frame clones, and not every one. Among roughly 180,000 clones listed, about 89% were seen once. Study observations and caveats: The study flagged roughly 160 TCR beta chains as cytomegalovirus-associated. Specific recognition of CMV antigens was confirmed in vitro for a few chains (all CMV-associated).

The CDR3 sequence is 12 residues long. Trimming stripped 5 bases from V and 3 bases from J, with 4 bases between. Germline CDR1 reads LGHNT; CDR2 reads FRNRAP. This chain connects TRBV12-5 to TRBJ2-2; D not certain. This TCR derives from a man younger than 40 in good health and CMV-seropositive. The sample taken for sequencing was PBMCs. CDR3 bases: TGTGCTAGTGGTCCGGACACCGGGGAGCTGTTTTTT. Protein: CASGPDTGELFF.